This T cell receptor beta chain was identified in a study of blood T cell repertoires in COVID-19. Study context: T cells, B-cell-depleted T cells, or PBMCs supplied cDNA or gDNA.

Profiling relied on immunoSEQ multiplex PCR, and the TCRdb table lists in-frame clones only, not all of them. Among some 320,000 clones listed, approximately 88% were seen once. The CDR3 runs 13 residues. V was shortened by 4 bases and J by 4 bases, with 11 bases between the two germline ends. CDR1 SGDLS and CDR2 YYNGEE come from the germline V gene. The source of this sequence is a woman in her 30s who had recovered from COVID-19. The material sequenced was peripheral blood. V gene TRBV9 combines with J gene TRBJ2-5, with D perhaps TRBD2 (6 bases). The CDR3 DNA sequence: TGTGCCAGCAGCCCCGGGACTCGAGAGACCCAGTACTTC. The encoded protein is CASSPGTRETQYF. The full variable domain, rest sourced from reference TRBV9 and TRBJ2-5, is DSGVTQTPKHLITATGQRVTLRCSPRSGDLSVYWYQQSLDQGLQFLIQYYNGEERAKGNILERFSAQQFPDLHSELNLSSLELGDSALYFCASSPGTRETQYFGPGTRLLVL.